Described below is a single T cell receptor beta chain sequence and its context. Its specificity is unknown. J was trimmed by 1 base and V by 5 bases; bases with no gene match: 0. The CDR3 runs to 13 residues. Germline CDR1 is ENHRY and CDR2 is SYGVKD. Some clones are missing from TCRdb's copy, which holds only in-frame ones; the method was immunoSEQ multiplex PCR. Among about 15,000 clones, about 69% were seen once, and the ten largest hold 13% to 15%. Each population, CD4+ and CD8+ cells, was isolated by positive magnetic bead selection and checked for purity by flow cytometry. This specimen comes from a study of somatic mutations in cytotoxic T cells in rheumatoid arthritis. Notes on the study in general: Rheumatoid arthritis patients, but not healthy controls, exhibited increasing CD8+ clonality with age.

The receptor comes from an adult with rheumatoid arthritis. The rearrangement joins TRBV10-3 to TRBJ2-3; 7 nucleotides match TRBD2. Sequenced: CD8+ T cells sorted from blood. The CDR3 DNA sequence: TGTGCCATCAGTCTAGCGGGCACAGATACGCAGTATTTT. Translated: CAISLAGTDTQYF.